This T cell receptor beta chain is drawn from a study of Ad26.COV2.S vaccination and SARS-CoV-2 variants. Sequencing was performed with immunoSEQ multiplex PCR; in TCRdb, only in-frame clones are kept and a portion is missing. This table has roughly 420,000 clones, around 87% appearing once. Treatment denoted: roughly 18 received Ad26.COV2.S at low or high dose, single or two shots; 5 received placebo; per-sample allocation not given. Sample collection was performed on day 63 after the first vaccine or placebo injection. Per germline, CDR1 SQVTM and CDR2 ANQGSEA. The CDR3 is made up of 15 amino acids. V was clipped by 4 bases and J by 6 bases, with 19 bases between them.

The material was peripheral blood, obtained in a trial of Ad26.COV2.S vaccine versus placebo. The sequence was collected from a person aged 18-65 years who received the Ad26.COV2.S COVID-19 vaccine or a placebo. The rearrangement uses TRBV29-1 and TRBJ2-1; D ambiguous. The CDR3 loop is CSVALPRRSLNEQFF. CDR3 coding DNA: TGCAGCGTTGCCCTCCCCCGGCGATCGCTCAATGAGCAGTTCTTC.